These T cell receptor beta chains were read from a single sample in a study of shared clonotypes between healthy human individuals. TCRdb's table, derived via immunoSEQ multiplex PCR, lists solely in-frame clones and lacks some. Here the sample spans 2 million to 3 million clones, roughly 93% being singletons. Sequencing was performed on naive CD4+ T cells from PBMCs. These receptors all come from a man between 18 and 35 years old in good health. Some clones in this sample may be carry-over from other donors' samples. The CDR3 runs from the conserved cysteine through the conserved F or W. A D gene is named only where the DNA matches it firmly. Rows give clone size only sometimes, using once, few, many, or a class for an expanded clone.

cdr3_aa cdr3_nt clone_size j_call d_call v_call
CASSISYGPADTQYF TGTGCCAGCAGCATAAGCTATGGGCCAGCAGATACGCAGTATTTT NA TRBJ2-3 NA TRBV7-9
CASSHSYGYTF TGTGCCAGCAGCCACTCCTATGGCTACACCTTC NA TRBJ1-2 NA TRBV2
CASSLGGTAFF TGTGCCAGCAGCTTGGGGGGAACAGCTTTCTTT few TRBJ1-1 NA TRBV5-6
CASSPMSGYGDEQFF TGTGCCAGCTCACCCATGTCGGGGTATGGGGATGAGCAGTTCTTC NA TRBJ2-1 NA TRBV18
CATLKEQGTEAFF TGTGCCACCCTTAAGGAACAGGGGACTGAAGCTTTCTTT few TRBJ1-1 TRBD1 TRBV10-3
CASSQVITVNTEAFF TGCGCCAGCAGCCAAGTTATCACGGTGAACACTGAAGCTTTCTTT few TRBJ1-1 NA TRBV4-3
CASSLHLATLDGYTF TGTGCCAGCAGCTTACATCTCGCAACCCTGGATGGCTACACCTTC NA TRBJ1-2 NA TRBV11-2
CASSGGAALANYGYTF TGTGCCAGCAGTGGTGGAGCGGCCTTAGCTAACTATGGCTACACCTTC few TRBJ1-2 NA TRBV2
CASSLQPGRGQYF TGCGCCAGCAGCTTGCAGCCTGGAAGGGGGCAGTACTTC NA TRBJ2-7 NA TRBV5-1
CASSPYNRGGYNEQFF TGCGCCAGCAGCCCCTATAATCGGGGGGGATACAATGAGCAGTTCTTC NA TRBJ2-1 TRBD2 TRBV5-1
CASSQDRGRDFTGELFF TGTGCCAGCAGCCAAGATCGCGGCAGGGACTTCACCGGGGAGCTGTTTTTT NA TRBJ2-2 NA TRBV14
CASSLVPGYEQYF TGCGCCAGCAGCTTGGTTCCAGGCTACGAGCAGTACTTC NA TRBJ2-7 NA TRBV5-1
CASSPRNGGQTEAFF TGTGCCAGCAGCCCCCGGAACGGGGGGCAGACTGAAGCTTTCTTT NA TRBJ1-1 NA TRBV28
CASSWTGLGGTEAFF TGCGCCAGCAGCTGGACAGGGCTTGGTGGGACTGAAGCTTTCTTT NA TRBJ1-1 TRBD1 TRBV5-1
CASSRRTARSGANVLTF TGTGCCAGCAGCCGCCGGACAGCACGCTCTGGGGCCAACGTCCTGACTTTC NA TRBJ2-6 NA TRBV14
CASSSDRGRVVNTEAFF TGTGCCAGCAGCTCCGACAGGGGGCGAGTTGTGAACACTGAAGCTTTCTTT NA TRBJ1-1 TRBD1 TRBV5-6
CASSPRGETQYF TGTGCCAGCAGCCCCCGTGGAGAGACCCAGTACTTC once TRBJ2-5 NA TRBV11-3
CASSLAGGNNEKLFF TGCGCCAGCAGCTTGGCAGGGGGAAACAATGAAAAACTGTTTTTT NA TRBJ1-4 TRBD1 TRBV5-1
CASSLTASYEQYF TGTGCCAGCAGTTTAACGGCATCCTACGAGCAGTACTTC NA TRBJ2-7 NA TRBV28
CASSLVREDTQYF TGTGCCAGCAGCTTGGTACGGGAAGATACGCAGTATTTT NA TRBJ2-3 NA TRBV5-6
CASSSPSSGLGSGANVLTF TGTGCCAGCAGCTCCCCATCTAGCGGGTTAGGCTCTGGGGCCAACGTCCTGACTTTC NA TRBJ2-6 TRBD2 TRBV5-4
CATRGTGDSRTYF TGTGCCACTCGGGGGACAGGGGACTCGCGAACCTACTTC NA TRBJ2-7 TRBD1 TRBV6-5
CASSTIAGVGETQYF TGCGCCAGCAGCACCATAGCGGGAGTCGGGGAGACCCAGTACTTC NA TRBJ2-5 TRBD2 TRBV5-1
CAWSRGASGQPQHF TGTGCCTGGAGTAGAGGGGCCTCGGGACAGCCCCAGCATTTT few TRBJ1-5 NA TRBV30
CASSLGGQGTGELFF TGCGCCAGCAGCTTAGGGGGCCAGGGCACCGGGGAGCTGTTTTTT NA TRBJ2-2 TRBD1 TRBV5-1
CASTLAGRETQYF TGCGCCAGCACCCTAGCGGGAAGGGAGACCCAGTACTTC NA TRBJ2-5 TRBD2 TRBV10-2
CASSLYGAGPGGYTF TGTGCCAGCAGCTTGTATGGGGCGGGCCCTGGTGGCTACACCTTC once TRBJ1-2 NA TRBV5-6
CASSLVGPLSTDTQYF TGTGCCAGCAGCTTGGTGGGGCCACTTAGCACAGATACGCAGTATTTT NA TRBJ2-3 NA TRBV5-4
CASSLGASAYNEQFF TGTGCCAGCAGCTTAGGGGCTAGCGCGTACAATGAGCAGTTCTTC NA TRBJ2-1 NA TRBV11-3
CASSYPLAGGNEQFF TGTGCCAGCAGTTACCCACTAGCGGGAGGGAATGAGCAGTTCTTC NA TRBJ2-1 TRBD2 TRBV6-5
CASSFIVVAADYEQYF TGTGCCAGCAGTTTTATAGTGGTGGCAGCAGACTACGAGCAGTACTTC NA TRBJ2-7 NA TRBV28
CASSLRSVTQAYEQYF TGTGCCAGCAGCCTAAGGAGTGTTACACAAGCCTACGAGCAGTACTTC NA TRBJ2-7 NA TRBV7-2
CASSLDGQTYEQYF TGTGCCAGCAGCTTGGATGGGCAAACTTACGAGCAGTACTTC NA TRBJ2-7 NA TRBV5-4
CASSRGRTDTQYF TGTGCCAGCAGCCGCGGGAGAACAGATACGCAGTATTTT NA TRBJ2-3 TRBD2 TRBV5-4
CASSLEGGEHGYTF TGCGCCAGCAGCTTGGAGGGTGGGGAGCACGGCTACACCTTC NA TRBJ1-2 NA TRBV5-1
CASSGQGYEQYF TGTGCCAGCAGTGGACAGGGCTACGAGCAGTACTTC few TRBJ2-7 TRBD1 TRBV2
CASSLRALGTRYNEQFF TGCGCCAGCAGCTTGCGAGCCTTGGGGACTAGGTACAATGAGCAGTTCTTC NA TRBJ2-1 TRBD2 TRBV5-1
CASRGTAGRNTIYF TGTGCCAGCCGCGGCACGGCGGGGAGAAACACCATATATTTT NA TRBJ1-3 NA TRBV28
CASSVGSGNTIYF TGTGCCAGCTCGGTGGGTTCTGGAAACACCATATATTTT NA TRBJ1-3 NA TRBV6-6
CAPKLETADYHEQYF TGTGCCCCCAAACTAGAGACAGCCGATTACCACGAGCAGTACTTC NA TRBJ2-7 NA TRBV6-5
CASTGLDYEQYF TGTGCCAGCACCGGGTTAGATTACGAGCAGTACTTC NA TRBJ2-7 NA TRBV2
CASSVGRGTEQYF TGTGCCAGCAGCGTAGGGAGAGGGACCGAGCAGTACTTC NA TRBJ2-7 NA TRBV9
CASSQRDIRLNTEAFF TGTGCCAGCTCGCAAAGGGACATTCGACTGAACACTGAAGCTTTCTTT NA TRBJ1-1 NA TRBV18
CATWAGQGSDTQYF TGCGCCACCTGGGCGGGACAGGGATCAGATACGCAGTATTTT NA TRBJ2-3 TRBD1 TRBV5-1
CASSLDRGTEAFF TGTGCCAGCAGCTTAGACAGGGGGACTGAAGCTTTCTTT once TRBJ1-1 TRBD1 TRBV11-2
CASRGENTGELFF TGTGCCAGCAGGGGGGAGAACACCGGGGAGCTGTTTTTT NA TRBJ2-2 NA TRBV2
CASSPNPGRSNSYNEQFF TGTGCCAGCAGTCCCAACCCGGGACGGTCTAACTCCTACAATGAGCAGTTCTTC NA TRBJ2-1 NA TRBV27
CASSHGRADGELFF TGTGCCAGCAGCCATGGCAGGGCGGACGGGGAGCTGTTTTTT NA TRBJ2-2 NA TRBV4-2
CASSLAGRGRGETQYF TGTGCCAGCAGCTTAGCTGGCAGGGGGCGCGGGGAGACCCAGTACTTC NA TRBJ2-5 TRBD1 TRBV7-6
CASSSLAVGDTDTQYF TGCGCCAGCAGCTCTCTAGCAGTAGGTGACACAGATACGCAGTATTTT NA TRBJ2-3 NA TRBV5-1
CASSLDRAGSSTDTQYF TGTGCCAGCAGCTTAGATCGGGCGGGGTCTAGCACAGATACGCAGTATTTT NA TRBJ2-3 NA TRBV11-3